The sequence of this T cell receptor beta chain was determined in a study of blood T cell repertoires in COVID-19. Trimming removed 4 bases from V and 8 bases from J, with 18 bases in between. CDR3 length: 14 residues. CDR1 SGHRS and CDR2 YFSETQ come from the germline V gene. The repertoire was sequenced with immunoSEQ multiplex PCR; TCRdb's copy has only in-frame clones and lacks some. The profile shows about 440,000 clones, about 89% of them singletons. V is TRBV5-1 and J is TRBJ1-2; TRBD1 might be the D (5 bases). What was sequenced was peripheral blood. The origin of this receptor is a woman aged 25 to 39 with acute or convalescent COVID-19. The CDR3 loop reads CASSPSQTVLGYTF. CDR3 sequence (DNA): TGCGCCAGCAGCCCGTCACAGACAGTTCTAGGCTACACCTTC.